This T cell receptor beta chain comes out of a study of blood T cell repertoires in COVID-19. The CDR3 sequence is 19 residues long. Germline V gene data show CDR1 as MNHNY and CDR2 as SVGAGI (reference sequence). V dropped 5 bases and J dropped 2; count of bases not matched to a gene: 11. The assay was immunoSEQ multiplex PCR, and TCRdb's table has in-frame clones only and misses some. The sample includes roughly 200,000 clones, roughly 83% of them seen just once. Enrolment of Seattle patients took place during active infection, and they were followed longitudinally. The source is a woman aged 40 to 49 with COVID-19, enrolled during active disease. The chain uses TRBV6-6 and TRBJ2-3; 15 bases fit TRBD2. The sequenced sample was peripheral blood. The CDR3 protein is CASSLGLAGGRGITDTQYF. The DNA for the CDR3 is TGTGCCAGCAGTCTGGGACTAGCGGGGGGCCGAGGGATCACAGATACGCAGTATTTT.